Sequencing of this T cell receptor beta chain was carried out in a study of cytomegalovirus exposure and HLA in healthy donors. The wider study: Findings of an earlier analysis included about 100 million unique TCR beta sequences from some 200 million T cells. Study-level points and caveats: Accurate predictions that matched the HLA-A and HLA-B alleles of most subjects were reportedly made from TCR beta sequences.

Primers included in the PCR were 60 Vbeta and 13 Jbeta primers. TCRdb keeps only in-frame clones here, not all; method: immunoSEQ multiplex PCR. The profile covers 65,000 to 85,000 clones, with approximately 80% appearing a single time and around 9.3% taken by the ten largest. This CDR3 is built from 15 residues. Germline CDR1 reads LNHDA; CDR2 reads SQIVND (reference sequence). The V and J ends lost 3 bases and 2 bases respectively, with 13 bases between them. In this sample, this clone turned up a few times. What it binds is not known. The TCR comes from a middle-aged woman in good health and CMV-seropositive. Material for sequencing was PBMCs. The chain recombines TRBV19 with TRBJ1-2, with a tentative D call TRBD1 (5 bases). CDR3 amino acids: CASSMSMTENYGYTF. The CDR3 DNA follows: TGTGCCAGTAGTATGTCTATGACAGAGAACTATGGCTACACCTTC. The entire variable domain, with the rest obtained from reference TRBV19 and TRBJ1-2, is as follows: DGGITQSPKYLFRKEGQNVTLSCEQNLNHDAMYWYRQDPGQGLRLIYYSQIVNDFQKGDIAEGYSVSREKKESFPLTVTSAQKNPTAFYLCASSMSMTENYGYTFGSGTRLTVV.